This is a list of T cell receptor beta chains from one sample in a study of T cell responses to AZD1222 COVID-19 vaccine. Produced via immunoSEQ multiplex PCR; TCRdb's table is partial and in-frame only. The sample carries under 300,000 clones, 85% to 95% recorded once. The sequencing here drew on peripheral blood, taken on day 0 of AZD1222 vaccination. The source is an adult in good health. CDR3s include the opening cysteine and the closing phenylalanine or tryptophan. A D gene is named only where the DNA matches it firmly. The listing skips clone size in some rows; elsewhere it reads once, few, many or a size class.

V,J,D,size,CDR3,DNA
TRBV19,TRBJ1-5,NA,NA,CASRGGSNQPQHF,TGTGCCAGTAGGGGAGGTAGCAATCAGCCCCAGCATTTT
TRBV29-1,TRBJ1-3,NA,once,CSGIRNTIYF,TGCAGCGGGATTCGAAACACCATATATTTT
TRBV11-2,TRBJ2-2,TRBD2,few,CASSFFGLAGVETGELFF,TGTGCCAGCAGCTTCTTTGGACTAGCGGGAGTGGAAACCGGGGAGCTGTTTTTT
TRBV3-1/TRBV3-2,TRBJ2-3,NA,NA,CASSPPGSGGDTQYF,TGTGCCAGCAGCCCCCCGGGGAGTGGGGGGGATACGCAGTATTTT
TRBV28,TRBJ1-6,NA,NA,CASSEGYNSPLHF,TGTGCCAGCAGCGAGGGCTATAATTCACCCCTCCACTTT
TRBV29-1,TRBJ1-2,NA,NA,CSVVQGGDGYTF,TGCAGCGTTGTACAGGGAGGAGATGGCTACACCTTC
TRBV28,TRBJ2-1,TRBD2,NA,CASSTGIHPSGPVYNEQFF,TGTGCCAGCAGTACAGGAATCCACCCTAGCGGCCCTGTCTACAATGAGCAGTTCTTC
TRBV30,TRBJ1-5,NA,once,CAWSPAYGSNQPQHF,TGTGCCTGGAGTCCCGCGTATGGTAGCAATCAGCCCCAGCATTTT
TRBV5-1,TRBJ1-4,NA,NA,CASSLAALSGEKLFF,TGCGCCAGCAGCTTGGCCGCCCTCTCTGGTGAAAAACTGTTTTTT
TRBV3-1/TRBV3-2,TRBJ1-5,NA,NA,CASSQGGGWEQWPQHF,TGTGCCAGCAGCCAAGGAGGGGGTTGGGAACAGTGGCCCCAGCATTTT
TRBV18,TRBJ2-1,NA,NA,CASSPGLVDLNEQFF,TGTGCCAGCTCACCGGGCCTTGTAGACCTAAATGAGCAGTTCTTC
TRBV5-1,TRBJ1-2,NA,NA,CASSPLPSNYGYTF,TGCGCCAGCAGCCCCCTGCCCTCCAACTATGGCTACACCTTC
TRBV6-2/TRBV6-3,TRBJ2-7,NA,NA,CASSYSRRGLWGQYF,TGTGCCAGCAGTTACTCTCGGCGAGGTCTGTGGGGGCAGTACTTC
TRBV10-3,TRBJ1-5,TRBD1,NA,CAISTGTGSRSNQPQHF,TGTGCCATCAGCACCGGGACAGGGAGTCGGAGCAATCAGCCCCAGCATTTT
TRBV12-3/TRBV12-4,TRBJ1-4,NA,NA,CASSRGRKLFF,TGTGCCAGCAGTAGGGGAAGAAAACTGTTTTTT
TRBV2,TRBJ2-1,NA,NA,CASPRTSSYNEQFF,TGTGCCAGCCCTAGGACGAGCTCCTACAATGAGCAGTTCTTC
TRBV6-1,TRBJ2-7,NA,NA,CASSEIETEPSYEQYF,TGTGCCAGCAGTGAAATCGAGACAGAACCATCCTACGAGCAGTACTTC
TRBV4-3,TRBJ1-1,TRBD1,NA,CASSQGDRVGLGTEAFF,TGCGCCAGCAGCCAAGGGGACAGGGTTGGGCTAGGGACTGAAGCTTTCTTT
TRBV6-5,TRBJ1-1,TRBD1,NA,CASGEQGIWGTEAFF,TGTGCCAGCGGCGAACAGGGGATTTGGGGCACTGAAGCTTTCTTT
TRBV28,TRBJ1-2,NA,NA,CASNLLGGNYGYTF,TGTGCCAGCAATCTTTTGGGTGGTAACTATGGCTACACCTTC
TRBV9,TRBJ2-7,NA,NA,CASSSSVDEQYF,TGTGCCAGCAGCTCATCCGTGGATGAGCAGTACTTC
TRBV2,TRBJ1-1,TRBD1,NA,CASRDRGPEAFF,TGTGCCAGCAGGGACAGGGGCCCTGAAGCTTTCTTT
TRBV7-2,TRBJ1-6,NA,few,CASSSTPSSGSPLHF,TGTGCCAGCAGCTCTACCCCCTCGTCCGGTTCACCCCTCCACTTT
TRBV5-6,TRBJ1-6,NA,NA,CASSFWDSPLHF,TGTGCCAGCAGCTTCTGGGATTCACCCCTCCACTTT
TRBV9,TRBJ1-2,TRBD1,NA,CASSVVGTGGGYTF,TGTGCCAGCAGCGTAGTAGGGACAGGGGGCGGCTACACCTTC
TRBV21-1,TRBJ2-7,NA,NA,CASSTGTAFGEQYF,TGTGCCAGCAGTACCGGGACTGCCTTTGGGGAGCAGTACTTC
TRBV7-2,TRBJ1-6,NA,once,CASSPRTDFSPLHF,TGTGCCAGCAGCCCTAGGACAGATTTCTCACCCCTCCACTTT
TRBV13,TRBJ1-1,NA,once,CASSLEALMNTEAFF,TGTGCCAGCAGCTTAGAGGCGCTAATGAACACTGAAGCTTTCTTT
TRBV3-1/TRBV3-2,TRBJ1-5,NA,NA,CASSPRRQPQHF,TGTGCCAGCAGCCCCCGTAGGCAGCCCCAGCATTTT
TRBV7-9,TRBJ1-1,TRBD1,NA,CASRNTGGGILNTEAFF,TGTGCCAGCAGAAATACAGGGGGTGGCATTTTGAACACTGAAGCTTTCTTT
TRBV3-1/TRBV3-2,TRBJ2-6,NA,NA,CASSQDVRRAGANVLTF,TGTGCCAGCAGCCAAGATGTGAGAAGGGCTGGGGCCAACGTCCTGACTTTC
TRBV4-1,TRBJ2-7,TRBD1,NA,CASSQDRGPYEQYF,TGCGCCAGCAGCCAAGACAGGGGGCCATACGAGCAGTACTTC
TRBV5-4,TRBJ2-5,TRBD1,NA,CASSLDRVETQYF,TGTGCCAGCAGCCTAGACAGGGTTGAGACCCAGTACTTC
TRBV30,TRBJ2-1,TRBD2,NA,CAWSEGLADYNEQFF,TGTGCCTGGAGTGAGGGACTAGCGGATTACAATGAGCAGTTCTTC
TRBV18,TRBJ1-2,NA,NA,CASSPGYTF,TGTGCCAGCTCACCTGGCTACACCTTC
TRBV3-1/TRBV3-2,TRBJ1-6,NA,NA,CASSQPQRGSPLHF,TGTGCCAGCAGCCAACCCCAGAGGGGTTCACCCCTCCACTTT
TRBV4-1,TRBJ1-4,NA,NA,CASSPREPNEKLFF,TGCGCCAGCAGCCCCCGCGAGCCTAATGAAAAACTGTTTTTT
TRBV4-1,TRBJ2-7,NA,NA,CASSQDDERAIYEQYF,TGCGCCAGCAGCCAAGATGACGAGCGGGCCATCTACGAGCAGTACTTC
TRBV5-1,TRBJ2-3,NA,NA,CASSLGARRVGDTQYF,TGCGCCAGCAGCTTGGGGGCACGAAGGGTTGGAGATACGCAGTATTTT
TRBV6-5,TRBJ1-5,NA,NA,CASSHRVPRQPQHF,TGTGCCAGCAGCCACAGGGTGCCCAGGCAGCCCCAGCATTTT
TRBV4-3,TRBJ2-7,TRBD2,few,CASSHASGRSYEQYF,TGCGCCAGCAGCCATGCTAGCGGGAGGTCCTACGAGCAGTACTTC
TRBV13,TRBJ2-5,NA,NA,CASSFQETQYF,TGTGCCAGCAGCTTCCAAGAGACCCAGTACTTC
TRBV7-3,TRBJ1-2,TRBD1,few,CASSSGQNYGYTF,TGTGCCAGCAGCTCGGGACAGAACTATGGCTACACCTTC
TRBV9,TRBJ1-2,NA,NA,CASTTGESAYGYTF,TGTGCCAGCACCACTGGGGAGTCAGCCTATGGCTACACCTTC
TRBV2,TRBJ1-2,NA,NA,CASSEAGPGGYTF,TGTGCCAGCAGTGAAGCGGGGCCCGGGGGCTACACCTTC
TRBV6-1,TRBJ1-1,NA,NA,CASSEPANTEAFF,TGTGCCAGCAGTGAACCAGCGAACACTGAAGCTTTCTTT
TRBV5-1,TRBJ2-6,TRBD2,NA,CASVSGNSGANVLTF,TGCGCCAGCGTTAGCGGGAACTCTGGGGCCAACGTCCTGACTTTC
TRBV6-5,TRBJ1-2,NA,NA,CASSYSIWGDYGYTF,TGTGCCAGCAGTTACTCGATCTGGGGGGACTATGGCTACACCTTC
TRBV6-5,TRBJ1-1,NA,NA,CASSYSGGTEAFF,TGTGCCAGCAGTTACTCTGGGGGCACTGAAGCTTTCTTT
TRBV24-1,TRBJ2-7,NA,once,CATSDGGAYEQYF,TGTGCCACCAGTGATGGAGGGGCCTACGAGCAGTACTTC
TRBV5-4,TRBJ2-1,TRBD2,NA,CASSPTSLSYNEQFF,TGTGCCAGCAGCCCGACTAGCCTCTCCTACAATGAGCAGTTCTTC